The sequence of this TCR beta chain was determined in a study of shared clonotypes between healthy human individuals. Sequencing was at deep level. Here immunoSEQ multiplex PCR was the method, and the copy in TCRdb shows in-frame clones only, minus some. The table shows over a million clones, with around 97% occurring only once. This CDR3 is built from 17 residues. The V gene end was trimmed by 3 bases and the J gene end by 4 bases; junction bases not matched to a gene: 12. Germline V gene lookup returns CDR1 KGHSH and CDR2 LQKENI. This chain links TRBV18 with TRBJ1-3; 7 nucleotides match TRBD1. The source material was naive CD4+ T cells sorted from blood. Noted subset: CD45RA+ positively selected. The clonotype comes from a man between 25 and 39 years old in good health. The CDR3 DNA sequence: TGTGCCAGCTCACCCTTACGACAGGGCTTCTCCGGAAACACCATATATTTT. Translation gives CASSPLRQGFSGNTIYF.